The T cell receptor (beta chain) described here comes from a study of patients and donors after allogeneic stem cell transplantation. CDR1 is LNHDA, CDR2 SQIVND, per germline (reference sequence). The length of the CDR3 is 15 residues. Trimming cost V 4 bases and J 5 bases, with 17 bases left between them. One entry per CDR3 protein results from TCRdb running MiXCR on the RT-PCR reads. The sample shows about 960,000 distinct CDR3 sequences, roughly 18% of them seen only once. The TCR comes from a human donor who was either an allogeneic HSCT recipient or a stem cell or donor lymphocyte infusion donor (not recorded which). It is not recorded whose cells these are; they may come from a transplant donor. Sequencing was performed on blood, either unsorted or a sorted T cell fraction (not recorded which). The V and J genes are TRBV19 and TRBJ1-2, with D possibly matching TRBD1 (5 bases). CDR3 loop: CASSTPGRPDYGYTF. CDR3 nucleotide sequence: TGTGCCAGTAGTACCCCGGGACGCCCAGATTATGGCTACACCTTC.